These 20 T cell receptor beta chains originate from one sample sequenced in a study of regulatory T cells in long-lasting Graves disease. For TCR beta, libraries came from iRepertoire HTBI primers and Arm-PCR of CDR3 regions. Via MiXCR, TCRdb re-called the multiplex PCR reads, giving one row per CDR3 protein. This sample has roughly 250,000 distinct CDR3 sequences; approximately 20% occur once, and the top ten carry about 15%. As to time point: newly diagnosed GD, antithyroid drugs for less than 3 months. Preparation of the TCR library used RNA extracted from PBMCs. The data also belong to a second study, concerning T cells in Graves' hyperthyroidism and ophthalmopathy.

This material consisted of peripheral blood mononuclear cells (PBMCs), taken at new diagnosis, from a patient treated with antithyroid drugs. The receptors come from a woman between 25 and 40 years old with Graves disease.

This chain joins TRBV11-2 and TRBJ1-3; tentative D call: TRBD1 (6 bases). Per germline, CDR1 SGHAT and CDR2 FQNNGV. V was pared by 1 base and J by 0 bases, with 10 bases between. This CDR3 is built from 16 residues. Here the CDR3 DNA reads TGTGCCAGCAGCTTAGTTCGGGGGCCCTCTGGAAACACCATATATTTT. Encoded protein: CASSLVRGPSGNTIYF.

This clonotype was counted many times. V gene TRBV2 combines with J gene TRBJ1-1; maybe TRBD1 (5 bases). V shed 6 bases and J shed 0 bases, with 11 bases lying between them. Germline loops: CDR1 SNHLY, CDR2 FYNNEI. The CDR3 has 14 residues. The CDR3 DNA reads TGTGCCAGCAGCCAGGGCTACTTGAACACTGAAGCTTTCTTT. Translation gives CASSQGYLNTEAFF.

About this clonotype itself: This could be a read error, since a much larger clone is one nucleotide away. V gene TRBV27 combines with J gene TRBJ1-5; the D gene is possibly TRBD1 (6 bases). Germline V lookup: CDR1 MNHEY, CDR2 SMNVEV (reference sequence). The CDR3 totals 15 residues. CDR3 loop: CAGSLSRTGNQPQHF. DNA for the CDR3: TGTGCCGGCAGTTTATCCCGGACAGGCAATCAGCCCCAGCATTTT.

This clonotype showed up many times. The chain carries TRBV29-1 and TRBJ1-1; D gene uncertain. Trimming removed 0 bases at V and 1 base at J, with 9 bases between. The length of the CDR3 is 14 residues. Germline V gene data show CDR1 as SQVTM and CDR2 as ANQGSEA. The DNA of the CDR3 is TGCAGCGTTGAAGAACGGGCGGAGAACACTGAAGCTTTCTTT. Amino acids: CSVEERAENTEAFF.

The chain recombines TRBV5-4 with TRBJ2-5; perhaps D is TRBD1 or TRBD2 (5 bases each). The ends were cut back, 3 bases at V and 5 bases at J, with 17 bases in the middle. CDR1 and CDR2 from the germline V gene are SGHNT and YYREEE (reference sequence). This CDR3 is 15 amino acids long. In DNA form, the CDR3 reads TGTGCCAGCAGCTACGCCGGGGCACGTGGGGAGACCCAGTACTTC. Translation gives CASSYAGARGETQYF.

V and J are TRBV19 and TRBJ2-2; no clear D gene. V was clipped by 8 bases and J by 6 bases, with 10 bases between them. This CDR3 is built from 12 residues. Germline loops: CDR1 LNHDA, CDR2 SQIVND (reference sequence). DNA for the CDR3: TGTGCCAGTTGGCAACCCCCCGGGGAGCTGTTTTTT. Translated: CASWQPPGELFF.

In its sample, this clonotype was seen many times. The CDR3 DNA reads as TGTGCCAGCAGTTTAGACAGGGGATGGACTGAAGCTTTCTTT. This gives the protein CASSLDRGWTEAFF. V is TRBV12-3 or TRBV12-4 and J is TRBJ1-1, with TRBD1 matching 7 bases. The CDR3 loop spans 14 amino acids. Losses at the gene ends were 1 base for V and 5 bases for J; bases not matched to a gene: 4.

This clonotype appeared many times. This chain connects TRBV20-1 to TRBJ2-5, with 12 bases fitting TRBD1. The CDR3 totals 14 residues. V lost 6 bases to trimming and J lost 5 bases; unmatched junction nucleotides: 7. CDR1 is DFQATT and CDR2 is SNEGSKA in the germline V gene (reference sequence). CDR3 nucleotides: TGCAGTGCGCCGGGACAGGGGGCAGAGGAGACCCAGTACTTC. This translates into CSAPGQGAEETQYF.

This clonotype has at least ten counts. This chain connects TRBV11-1 to TRBJ1-1; D gene uncertain. The CDR3 runs 14 residues. Trimming shortened V by 3 bases and J by 4 bases, and 12 bases separated the two germline ends. In germline, CDR1 is SGHAT, CDR2 FQDESV (reference sequence). Written as DNA, the CDR3 is TGTGCCAGCAGCTTGGGGAGGGCGGGCACTGAAGCTTTCTTT. It is translated as CASSLGRAGTEAFF.

This clonotype was seen at least ten times. The CDR3 sequence: CASSIGTGAFF. CDR3 sequence (DNA): TGTGCCAGTAGTATTGGGACGGGAGCTTTCTTT. V usage is TRBV19 and J usage is TRBJ1-1; the D gene is possibly TRBD1 (5 bases). The germline V gene encodes CDR1 LNHDA and CDR2 SQIVND (reference sequence). Trimming pared 3 bases from V and 10 bases from J, leaving 9 bases between. The CDR3 sequence is 11 residues long.

This clonotype appeared many times. The chain uses TRBV12-3 or TRBV12-4 and TRBJ2-4; D remains ambiguous. The germline V and J ends were trimmed by 3 bases and 3 bases, with 9 bases remaining between them. The CDR3 covers 14 residues. CDR3: CASSLRDFKNIQYF. CDR3 nucleotides: TGTGCCAGCAGTTTGAGAGATTTCAAAAACATTCAGTACTTC.

This clonotype was counted at least ten times. J is TRBJ1-2 and V is TRBV11-2; tentative D call: TRBD1 (5 bases). Germline lookup yields CDR1 SGHAT and CDR2 FQNNGV. CDR3 size: 15 residues. Trimming cost V 4 bases and J 2 bases, with 14 bases left between them. The CDR3 here is CASSSLRGRNYGYTF. The CDR3 DNA reads as TGTGCCAGCAGCTCCCTGCGGGGCAGGAACTATGGCTACACCTTC.

This clonotype was recorded many times. The rearrangement joins TRBV7-9 to TRBJ2-7; 8 bases line up with TRBD1. The junction had 10 bases not matched to a gene; V was cut back by 4 bases and J by 5 bases. The germline V gene encodes CDR1 SEHNR and CDR2 FQNEAQ (reference sequence). The CDR3 has 15 residues. The CDR3: CASSWVGQGPNEQYF. CDR3 bases: TGTGCCAGCAGCTGGGTAGGACAGGGACCTAACGAGCAGTACTTC.

This clonotype was counted many times. The gene calls are TRBV20-1 and TRBJ2-3; possibly TRBD2 for D (5 bases). The germline V gene encodes CDR1 DFQATT and CDR2 SNEGSKA (reference sequence). The CDR3 covers 16 residues. V was clipped by 0 bases and J by 4 bases, with 17 bases between them. In DNA form, the CDR3 reads TGCAGTGCTAGAGACTCACGACTATACCCCTCAGATACGCAGTATTTT. It specifies CSARDSRLYPSDTQYF.

This sequence joins TRBV30 and TRBJ1-5; the D gene is possibly TRBD1 (5 bases). The CDR3 consists of 15 residues. Trimming cost V 0 bases and J 2 bases, with 11 bases left between them. The germline V gene has CDR1 GTSNPN and CDR2 SVGIG (reference sequence). CDR3 protein: CAWSVGAVRNQPQHF. Written as DNA, the CDR3 is TGTGCCTGGAGTGTAGGGGCAGTTCGCAATCAGCCCCAGCATTTT.

Points on this clonotype: It may be a read error: a sequence one base away is much more abundant. The conserved final phenylalanine or tryptophan is absent from the CDR3, which likely points to a read error. The V gene is TRBV11-2, the J gene TRBJ1-2; 7 nucleotides agree with TRBD1. The germline V gene encodes CDR1 SGHAT and CDR2 FQNNGV. This CDR3 has 14 amino acids. With V trimmed by 1 base and J by 3 bases, 2 bases remained unmatched. The CDR3 nucleotides read TGTGCCAGCAGCTTAGGGCAGGGGGACTATGGCTACACCCTC. Its translation is CASSLGQGDYGYTL.

This clonotype was detected ten times or more. J is TRBJ1-2 and V is TRBV7-9; D unclear. Germline assignment: CDR1 SEHNR and CDR2 FQNEAQ (reference sequence). Trimming pared 4 bases from V and 4 bases from J, leaving 13 bases between. This CDR3 region has 14 residues. CDR3 DNA sequence: TGTGCCAGCAGCTCGCCGTCCGTCGGCTATGGCTACACCTTC. It codes for CASSSPSVGYGYTF.

This clonotype was observed many times. V gene TRBV9 combines with J gene TRBJ1-2, with D maybe TRBD1 (5 bases). This CDR3 spans 17 amino acids. Per germline, CDR1 SGDLS and CDR2 YYNGEE. Trimming removed 4 bases at V and 6 bases at J, with 25 bases between. The CDR3 coding sequence is TGTGCCAGCAGCCGGACCGGGACGGCCCTATTTCAACATGGCTACACCTTC. This translates into CASSRTGTALFQHGYTF.

This clonotype was found many times. The rearrangement links TRBV13 to TRBJ2-2; no reliable D call. V was clipped by 1 base and J by 3 bases, with 9 bases between them. CDR1 and CDR2 (germline): PRHDT, FYEKMQ (reference sequence). The CDR3 covers 15 residues. The CDR3 DNA follows: TGTGCCAGCAGCTTAGTCCATGGTTACACCGGGGAGCTGTTTTTT. Its protein product is CASSLVHGYTGELFF.

This clonotype was found a few times. The conserved phenylalanine or tryptophan is not found at the CDR3 terminus, so this likely reflects a read error. The DNA is omitted, as the CDR3 cannot be located on it reliably, and the CDR3 follows TCRdb's listing. The chain has TRBV6-2 or TRBV6-3 and TRBJ2-4; the table's D call, TRBD1, has no DNA check behind it. The CDR3 comprises 13 residues, both ends counted. Per germline, CDR1 MNHEY and CDR2 SVGEGT. CDR3 region: CASSYSIWDRAAY.